This is a list of T cell receptor beta chains from one sample in a study of blood T cell repertoires in COVID-19. This table comes from immunoSEQ multiplex PCR, and its TCRdb copy is limited to in-frame clones, with some not included. This sample has around 130,000 clones, with around 83% found just once. Sequencing input: peripheral blood. The source of these receptors is a man aged 25-40 years with COVID-19, enrolled during active disease. The CDR3 runs from the conserved cysteine through the conserved F or W. Fields, in order: J gene, D gene, V gene, clone size, CDR3 DNA, CDR3 protein. D genes are given only for firm matches. The listing skips clone size in some rows; elsewhere it reads once, few, many or a size class.

TRBJ2-3 NA TRBV19 NA TGTGCCGTTGCGGAGGGAACAGATACGCAGTATTTT CAVAEGTDTQYF
TRBJ2-3 TRBD2 TRBV20-1 NA TGCAGTGCTAGTATAGCGGGAGGGCTGGATACGCAGTATTTT CSASIAGGLDTQYF
TRBJ1-6 NA TRBV13 NA TGTGCCAGCAGCTTAGTGGGGGCGCAGTCACCCCTCCACTTT CASSLVGAQSPLHF
TRBJ2-7 TRBD1 TRBV5-6 NA TGTGCCAGCAGCACGGGACAGGTGGGTCAGCAGTACTTC CASSTGQVGQQYF
TRBJ2-5 TRBD2 TRBV3-1/TRBV3-2 once TGTGCCAGCAGCCAATTCGGGACTAGCGGGAGGGCCGGAAAGACCCAGTACTTC CASSQFGTSGRAGKTQYF
TRBJ1-4 NA TRBV6-5 once TGTGCCAGCAGTTACTCGAGGTCAACAAAGCGACTGTTTTTT CASSYSRSTKRLFF
TRBJ2-2 TRBD2 TRBV7-2 NA TGTGCCAGCAGCCCGAGTGGGCTAGCGGGCGCCGGGGAGCTGTTTTTT CASSPSGLAGAGELFF
TRBJ1-6 TRBD1 TRBV5-6 NA TGTGCCAGCAGCCCCCTGGGACAGCCTCATTCACCCCTCCACTTT CASSPLGQPHSPLHF
TRBJ2-5 TRBD1 TRBV19 NA TGTGCCAGTAGTCAGACAGGGGGCGGGGAGACCCAGTACTTC CASSQTGGGETQYF
TRBJ1-4 NA TRBV6-5 once TGTGCCAGCAGAATTGGACGTTCGGGGGATGAAAAACTGTTTTTT CASRIGRSGDEKLFF
TRBJ1-3 NA TRBV5-1 once TGCGCCAGCAGGGCTGGACAGACGAGCTCTGGAAACACCATATATTTT CASRAGQTSSGNTIYF
TRBJ2-1 TRBD2 TRBV5-4 once TGTGCCAGCAGCCCCAGAGGGTCGGGAGGGATGAGCTCCTACAATGAGCAGTTCTTC CASSPRGSGGMSSYNEQFF
TRBJ2-5 NA TRBV10-1 NA TGCGCCAGCAGTGTTCGGGGAACCAAGCCCGGAGAGACCCAGTACTTC CASSVRGTKPGETQYF
TRBJ1-2 NA TRBV5-5 NA TGTGCCAGCAGGCGGGTGGGGGGAAGTTATGGCTACACCTTC CASRRVGGSYGYTF
TRBJ1-2 TRBD1 TRBV6-6 NA TGTGCCAGCAGTTACCTCACGACAGGGGAGGATGGCTACACCTTC CASSYLTTGEDGYTF
TRBJ1-1 TRBD1 TRBV19 NA TGTGCCAGTAGGGGACAGGGCGGCACTGAAGCTTTCTTT CASRGQGGTEAFF